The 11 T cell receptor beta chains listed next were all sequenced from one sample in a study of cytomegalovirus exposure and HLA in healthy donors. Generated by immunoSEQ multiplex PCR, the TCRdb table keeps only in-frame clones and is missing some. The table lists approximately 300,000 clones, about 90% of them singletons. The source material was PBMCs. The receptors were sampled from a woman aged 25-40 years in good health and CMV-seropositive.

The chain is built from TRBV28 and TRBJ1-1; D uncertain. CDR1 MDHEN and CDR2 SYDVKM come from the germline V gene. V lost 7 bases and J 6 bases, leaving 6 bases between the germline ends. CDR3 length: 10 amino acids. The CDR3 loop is CASISSEAFF. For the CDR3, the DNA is TGTGCCAGCATTTCCTCTGAAGCTTTCTTT.

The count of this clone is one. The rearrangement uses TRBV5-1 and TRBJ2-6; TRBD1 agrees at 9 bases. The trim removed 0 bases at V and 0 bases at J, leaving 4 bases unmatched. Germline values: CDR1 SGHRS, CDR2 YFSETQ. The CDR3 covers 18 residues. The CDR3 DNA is TGCGCCAGCAGCTTGGGAGGGACAGGGAACTCTGGGGCCAACGTCCTGACTTTC. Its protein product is CASSLGGTGNSGANVLTF.

The CDR3 protein is CSVVRTNQETQYF. CDR3 DNA sequence: TGCAGCGTCGTTCGGACTAACCAAGAGACCCAGTACTTC. The genes are TRBV29-1 and TRBJ2-5, with a weak D call TRBD2 (6 bases). V was trimmed by 6 bases and J by 0 bases, leaving 11 bases between them. The germline V gene encodes CDR1 SQVTM and CDR2 ANQGSEA. The CDR3 totals 13 residues.

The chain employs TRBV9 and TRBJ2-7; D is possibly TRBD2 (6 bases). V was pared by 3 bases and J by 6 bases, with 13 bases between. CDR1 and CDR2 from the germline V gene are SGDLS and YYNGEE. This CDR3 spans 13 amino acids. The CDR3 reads CASSGGTEAEQYF. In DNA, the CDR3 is TGTGCCAGCAGCGGCGGGACGGAAGCCGAGCAGTACTTC.

The CDR3 region is CASTAGKGYEQYF. The CDR3 DNA follows: TGTGCCAGCACCGCCGGGAAAGGTTACGAGCAGTACTTC. The chain uses TRBV6-1 and TRBJ2-7; TRBD2 might be the D (5 bases). Germline lookup yields CDR1 MNHNS and CDR2 SASEGT. V shed 7 bases and J shed 4 bases, with 14 bases lying between them. The CDR3 loop spans 13 amino acids.

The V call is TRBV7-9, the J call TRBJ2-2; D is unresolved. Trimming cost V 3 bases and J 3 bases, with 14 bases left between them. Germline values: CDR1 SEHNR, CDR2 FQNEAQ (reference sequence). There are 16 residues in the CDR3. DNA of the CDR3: TGTGCCAGCAGCTTGTCTCCCCAAACCGACACCGGGGAGCTGTTTTTT. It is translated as CASSLSPQTDTGELFF.

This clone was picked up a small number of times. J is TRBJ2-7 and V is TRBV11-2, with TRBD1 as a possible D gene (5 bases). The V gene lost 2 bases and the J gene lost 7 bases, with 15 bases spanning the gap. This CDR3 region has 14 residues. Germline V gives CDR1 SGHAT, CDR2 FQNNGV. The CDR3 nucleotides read TGTGCCAGCAGCTTAAGGCAGGGCGGCTCGGAGCAGTACTTC. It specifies CASSLRQGGSEQYF.

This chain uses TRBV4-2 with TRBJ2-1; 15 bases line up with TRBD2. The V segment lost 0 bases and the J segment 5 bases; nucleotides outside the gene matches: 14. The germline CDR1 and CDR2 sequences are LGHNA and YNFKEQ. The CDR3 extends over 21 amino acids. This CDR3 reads CASSQEPPSEGLAGGNNEQFF. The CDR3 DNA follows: TGTGCCAGCAGCCAAGAACCCCCGTCCGAGGGACTAGCGGGGGGAAACAATGAGCAGTTCTTC.

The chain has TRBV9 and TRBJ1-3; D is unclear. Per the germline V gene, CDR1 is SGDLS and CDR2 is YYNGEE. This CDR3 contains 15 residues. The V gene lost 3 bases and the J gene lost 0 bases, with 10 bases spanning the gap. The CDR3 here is CASSEVGSSGNTIYF. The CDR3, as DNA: TGTGCCAGCAGCGAGGTCGGAAGCTCTGGAAACACCATATATTTT.

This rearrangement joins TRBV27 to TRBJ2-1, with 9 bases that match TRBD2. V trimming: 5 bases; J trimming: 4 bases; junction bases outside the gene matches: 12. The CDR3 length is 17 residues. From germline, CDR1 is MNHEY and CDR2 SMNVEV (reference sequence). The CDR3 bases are TGTGCCAGCAGTATCCAAAAGACTAGCGGTTCTTACAATGAGCAGTTCTTC. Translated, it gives CASSIQKTSGSYNEQFF.

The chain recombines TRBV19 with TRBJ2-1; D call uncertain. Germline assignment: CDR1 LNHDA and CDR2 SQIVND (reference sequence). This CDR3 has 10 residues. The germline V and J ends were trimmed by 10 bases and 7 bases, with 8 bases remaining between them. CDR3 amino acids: CATGWNEQFF. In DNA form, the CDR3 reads TGTGCCACGGGTTGGAATGAGCAGTTCTTC.